These 27 T cell receptor beta chains share one sample of origin, sequenced in a study of cytomegalovirus exposure and HLA in healthy donors. PCR primers comprised 60 Vbeta and 13 Jbeta primers. The repertoire was sequenced with immunoSEQ multiplex PCR; TCRdb's copy has only in-frame clones and lacks some. The table lists 60,000 to 90,000 clones, less than 75% of them singletons. Material: PBMCs. The receptors come from a man between 35 and 55 years old in good health and CMV-seropositive.

The table lists this clone with a count of one. The V gene is TRBV30, the J gene TRBJ1-5; the D gene is possibly TRBD1 (6 bases). V lost 3 bases and J 0 bases, leaving 15 bases between the germline ends. The CDR3 sequence is 16 residues long. Germline V gene sequence: CDR1 GTSNPN, CDR2 SVGIG (reference sequence). CDR3 sequence: CAWSWGGAFSNQPQHF. The DNA for the CDR3 is TGTGCCTGGAGCTGGGGGGGGGCTTTTAGCAATCAGCCCCAGCATTTT. The whole variable domain, filled in from reference TRBV30 and TRBJ1-5, reads SQTIHQWPATLVQPVGSPLSLECTVEGTSNPNLYWYRQAAGRGLQLLFYSVGIGQISSEVPQNLSASRPQDRQFILSSKKLLLSDSGFYLCAWSWGGAFSNQPQHFGDGTRLSIL.

This clone was observed a handful of times. V is TRBV2 and J is TRBJ2-2; TRBD1 might be the D (5 bases). The CDR3 runs 13 residues. Germline V gene sequence: CDR1 SNHLY, CDR2 FYNNEI. Trimming removed 2 bases at V and 6 bases at J, with 7 bases between. CDR3 nucleotides: TGTGCCAGCAGTGAACGACAGCCCGGGGAGCTGTTTTTT. Amino acids: CASSERQPGELFF.

The rearrangement links TRBV5-6 to TRBJ1-5; TRBD1 is a possible D gene (5 bases). Germline loops: CDR1 SGHDT, CDR2 YYEEEE. Trimming shortened V by 4 bases and J by 1 base, and 12 bases separated the two germline ends. This CDR3 comprises 15 residues. The CDR3 here is CASSGRGGSNQPQHF. The CDR3 DNA sequence: TGTGCCAGCAGCGGTAGGGGTGGGAGCAATCAGCCCCAGCATTTT.

V is TRBV5-1 and J is TRBJ2-7; the D gene is possibly TRBD1 (8 bases). Trimming removed 5 bases from V and 6 bases from J, with 15 bases in between. The CDR3 spans 13 residues. Per germline, CDR1 SGHRS and CDR2 YFSETQ. This CDR3 reads CASSRQGRAEQYF. In nucleotides, the CDR3 is TGCGCCAGCAGTCGACAGGGGAGGGCCGAGCAGTACTTC. Supplemented by reference TRBV5-1 and TRBJ2-7, the full variable domain reads KAGVTQTPRYLIKTRGQQVTLSCSPISGHRSVSWYQQTPGQGLQFLFEYFSETQRNKGNFPGRFSGRQFSNSRSEMNVSTLELGDSALYLCASSRQGRAEQYFGPGTRLTVT.

In its sample, this clone was seen a few times. The chain employs TRBV7-9 and TRBJ1-2; no clear D gene. CDR1 SEHNR and CDR2 FQNEAQ come from the germline V gene (reference sequence). This CDR3 has 13 amino acids. Trimming took off 1 base at V and 8 bases at J, with 11 bases between the two ends. DNA for the CDR3: TGTGCCAGCAGCTTAGGAGGGAGAGAAGGCTACACCTTC. Protein sequence: CASSLGGREGYTF.

V is TRBV2 and J is TRBJ2-7; the match to TRBD1 covers 9 bases. After removal of 6 bases from V and 4 bases from J, the junction contained 7 bases not matched to a gene. This CDR3 is 14 amino acids long. The V gene's germline CDR1 is SNHLY and CDR2 FYNNEI. CDR3 DNA sequence: TGTGCCAGCAGCGTAGGACAGGGGTTTTACGAGCAGTACTTC. This sequence encodes CASSVGQGFYEQYF.

This rearrangement joins TRBV11-2 to TRBJ2-7, with D possibly TRBD2 on 5 matching bases. Trimming stripped 5 bases from V and 0 bases from J, with 11 bases between. The germline gives CDR1 SGHAT, CDR2 FQNNGV. The CDR3 loop spans 14 amino acids. Here the CDR3 DNA reads TGTGCCAGCAGCCCCCCGGGAATCTCCTACGAGCAGTACTTC. It yields the protein CASSPPGISYEQYF.

For the CDR3, the DNA is TGTGCCAGCAGCGTAGCCGCTGCCGCAGGGGGGGAGACCCAGTACTTC. Protein: CASSVAAAAGGETQYF. V usage is TRBV9 and J usage is TRBJ2-5; maybe TRBD1 (7 bases). The germline gives CDR1 SGDLS, CDR2 YYNGEE. CDR3 length: 16 amino acids. Trimming took off 0 bases at V and 5 bases at J, with 17 bases between the two ends.

The chain joins TRBV5-1 to TRBJ2-5, with 12 bases identical to TRBD2. V shed 4 bases and J 0 bases; nucleotides not matched to a gene: 4. The germline V gene encodes CDR1 SGHRS and CDR2 YFSETQ. This CDR3 is built from 16 residues. Here the CDR3 DNA reads TGCGCCAGCAGCCGGGGGACTAGCGGGCACCAAGAGACCCAGTACTTC. Residues: CASSRGTSGHQETQYF.

This clone was detected a few times. V is TRBV4-2 and J is TRBJ1-5, with unresolved D. CDR1 and CDR2 from the germline V gene are LGHNA and YNFKEQ. V gave up 0 bases and J gave up 6 bases, with 9 bases separating them. This CDR3 region has 14 residues. CDR3 protein: CASSQERRGQPQHF. In DNA, the CDR3 is TGTGCCAGCAGCCAAGAACGAAGAGGTCAGCCCCAGCATTTT.

The chain employs TRBV15 and TRBJ1-4, with TRBD1 matching 7 bases. Germline V gene sequence: CDR1 LNHNV, CDR2 YYDKDF (reference sequence). V shed 3 bases and J 3 bases; nucleotides not matched to a gene: 1. This CDR3 contains 14 residues. For the CDR3, the DNA is TGTGCCACCAGCAGGGGGACAGCTAATGAAAAACTGTTTTTT. Its protein is CATSRGTANEKLFF.

The rearrangement links TRBV27 to TRBJ1-1, with 10 bases identical to TRBD1. CDR3 length: 16 amino acids. Looked up from germline, CDR1 is MNHEY and CDR2 is SMNVEV (reference sequence). The J segment lost 4 bases and the V segment lost 4 bases, leaving 9 bases of the junction unmatched. The CDR3 nucleotides read TGTGCCAGCAGTTCGACAGGGGGCGGGCTGGGCACTGAAGCTTTCTTT. It encodes CASSSTGGGLGTEAFF.

The chain combines TRBV9 with TRBJ1-4; 7 bases align to TRBD1. V shed 2 bases, J shed 4 bases, and the junction held 5 bases outside the gene matches. This CDR3 region has 15 residues. Germline assignment: CDR1 SGDLS and CDR2 YYNGEE. In nucleotides, the CDR3 is TGTGCCAGCAGCGTTGGGCCAGGGGGTAATGAAAAACTGTTTTTT. It translates to CASSVGPGGNEKLFF.

The chain carries TRBV25-1 and TRBJ1-1; tentative D call: TRBD1 (6 bases). Per germline, CDR1 MGHDK and CDR2 SYGVNS. Trimming took off 8 bases at V and 4 bases at J, with 17 bases between the two ends. The CDR3 totals 14 residues. The CDR3 is CASFPGGGVTEAFF. In DNA, the CDR3 is TGTGCCAGCTTCCCCGGAGGGGGGGTCACTGAAGCTTTCTTT.

The chain employs TRBV10-3 and TRBJ1-1, with 7 bases matching TRBD1. Germline CDR1 and CDR2: ENHRY and SYGVKD. The junction had 12 bases not matched to a gene; V was cut back by 11 bases and J by 6 bases. The CDR3 spans 13 residues. CDR3 sequence (DNA): TGTGCCTCTGATCAGGGGGGCGTCTCTGAAGCTTTCTTT. The encoded protein is CASDQGGVSEAFF.

The chain is built from TRBV30 and TRBJ1-3; 8 positions agree with TRBD1. Trimming took 2 bases from V and 0 from J; bases not matched to a gene: 6. Germline loops: CDR1 GTSNPN, CDR2 SVGIG (reference sequence). The CDR3 is 16 residues long. Here the CDR3 reads CAWSPGDRTSGNTIYF. In DNA, the CDR3 is TGTGCCTGGAGTCCGGGGGACAGGACCTCTGGAAACACCATATATTTT.

The chain recombines TRBV28 with TRBJ2-2; D possibly corresponds to TRBD2 (6 bases). CDR3 length: 13 residues. From germline, CDR1 is MDHEN and CDR2 SYDVKM. Trimming took 4 bases from V and 7 from J, leaving 10 bases between them. The CDR3 bases are TGTGCCAGCAGTTCAGGAGGGTTCGGGGAGCTGTTTTTT. This codes for CASSSGGFGELFF. Full variable domain (outside the CDR3, taken from reference TRBV28 and TRBJ2-2): DVKVTQSSRYLVKRTGEKVFLECVQDMDHENMFWYRQDPGLGLRLIYFSYDVKMKEKGDIPEGYSVSREKKERFSLILESASTNQTSMYLCASSSGGFGELFFGEGSRLTVL.

This clone has a handful of counts. J is TRBJ1-1 and V is TRBV6-6; D may be TRBD1 (6 bases). CDR1 MNHNY and CDR2 SVGAGI come from the germline V gene (reference sequence). There are 15 residues in the CDR3. V was cut by 0 bases and J by 1 base, with 9 bases left in between. The DNA for the CDR3 is TGTGCCAGCAGTTACTCGCAGGGGACGAACACTGAAGCTTTCTTT. Translation: CASSYSQGTNTEAFF.

The CDR3: CAWSPTGVNGYTF. As DNA, the CDR3 is TGTGCCTGGAGCCCGACAGGGGTTAATGGCTACACCTTC. The J gene is TRBJ1-2, the V gene TRBV30, with 8 bases fitting TRBD1. There are 13 residues in the CDR3. Germline lookup yields CDR1 GTSNPN and CDR2 SVGIG (reference sequence). V was pared by 3 bases and J by 6 bases, with 6 bases of the junction left unmatched.

The chain employs TRBV5-4 and TRBJ2-2; perhaps TRBD2 as D (5 bases). This CDR3 has 14 amino acids. V gave up 5 bases and J gave up 4 bases, with 12 bases separating them. Germline loops: CDR1 SGHNT, CDR2 YYREEE (reference sequence). The CDR3 region has the DNA TGTGCCAGCAGTTCAGGAGGAAGCACCGGGGAGCTGTTTTTT. Translation: CASSSGGSTGELFF.

Sample share makes this clone medium-sized. The chain has TRBV11-2 and TRBJ1-5; TRBD1 might be the D (6 bases). Germline-derived CDR1 and CDR2 are SGHAT and FQNNGV. There are 15 residues in the CDR3. With 2 bases removed from V and 2 bases from J, the gap between germline ends came to 10 bases. The chain's CDR3 is CASSLTGSGNQPQHF. CDR3 nucleotides: TGTGCCAGCAGCTTAACAGGGTCGGGCAATCAGCCCCAGCATTTT.

In its sample, this clone was seen once. The chain employs TRBV18 and TRBJ2-7, with 7 bases identical to TRBD1. Germline V lookup: CDR1 KGHSH, CDR2 LQKENI. V was clipped by 4 bases and J by 1 base; unmatched bases: 7. This CDR3 spans 15 amino acids. The CDR3: CASSLPGTVSYEQYF. Written as DNA, the CDR3 is TGTGCCAGCTCACTCCCCGGGACAGTGTCCTACGAGCAGTACTTC.

The V and J genes are TRBV9 and TRBJ1-4; TRBD1 is a possible D gene (5 bases). The germline V gene encodes CDR1 SGDLS and CDR2 YYNGEE. The CDR3 spans 15 residues. The germline V and J ends were trimmed by 1 base and 7 bases, with 14 bases remaining between them. The DNA of the CDR3 is TGTGCCAGCAGCGTACCGGGGGGAAGTGCTGAAAAACTGTTTTTT. Translated: CASSVPGGSAEKLFF.

This clone is labeled as medium-sized. The V and J genes are TRBV6-6 and TRBJ1-1; D is unresolved. The CDR3 has 13 amino acids. Germline-derived CDR1 and CDR2 are MNHNY and SVGAGI (reference sequence). V lost 2 bases and J lost 7, with 11 bases in between. The CDR3 nucleotides are TGTGCCAGCAGTTACCGGGGAGGTGTTGAAGCTTTCTTT. Amino acid sequence: CASSYRGGVEAFF.

This clone appeared a few times. The chain employs TRBV30 and TRBJ2-5, with 9 bases fitting TRBD1. The CDR3 runs to 14 residues. The trim removed 5 bases at V and 2 bases at J, leaving 6 bases unmatched. Germline V gene lookup returns CDR1 GTSNPN and CDR2 SVGIG (reference sequence). Here the CDR3 DNA reads TGTGCCTGGCGAACACAGGGGGCTCAAGAGACCCAGTACTTC. This sequence encodes CAWRTQGAQETQYF.

The chain employs TRBV13 and TRBJ1-1; D gene uncertain. Trimming stripped 6 bases from V and 5 bases from J, with 16 bases between. The length of the CDR3 is 14 residues. Per the germline V gene, CDR1 is PRHDT and CDR2 is FYEKMQ (reference sequence). Here the CDR3 DNA reads TGTGCCAGCAGTCCGATTCGCCGGGAGACTGAAGCTTTCTTT. Translating gives CASSPIRRETEAFF.

The genes are TRBV19 and TRBJ2-5; D is possibly TRBD2 (6 bases). V lost 5 bases and J lost 2, with 12 bases in between. This CDR3 contains 14 residues. Germline V lookup: CDR1 LNHDA, CDR2 SQIVND (reference sequence). DNA for the CDR3: TGTGCCAGTAGTCCCAGACTAGGACAAGAGACCCAGTACTTC. Translated: CASSPRLGQETQYF.